These T cell receptor beta chains were read from a single sample in a study of persistence of HIV-infected CD4 T cells. Profiling relied on immunoSEQ multiplex PCR, and the TCRdb table lists in-frame clones only, not all of them. Counted here are some 31,000 clones, roughly 80% occurring once; the ten biggest clones make up about 0.86%. Their cognate antigens are unknown. The sequencing used CD4+ T cells sorted from PBMCs after approximately 19-hour stimulation, collected from a patient who received antiretroviral therapy. The receptors here all came from an adult man with HIV who was CMV-seropositive. The CDR3 runs from the conserved cysteine through the conserved F or W. Each record gives: D gene, J gene, clone size, V gene, CDR3 protein, CDR3 DNA. D genes are given only for firm matches. The size of a clone is reported for some rows only, either as once, few or many, or as a class for expanded clones.

TRBD1	TRBJ1-2	few	TRBV29-1	CSVPTGYYGYTF	TGCAGCGTCCCGACAGGGTATTATGGCTACACCTTC
.	TRBJ2-3	.	TRBV14	CASSRQLGDTQYF	TGTGCCAGCAGCCGCCAGCTCGGGGATACGCAGTATTTT
TRBD1	TRBJ1-2	.	TRBV19	CASSNRDRGGYTF	TGTGCCAGTAGTAACCGGGACAGGGGTGGCTACACCTTC
.	TRBJ2-7	few	TRBV18	CASSPRAGHEQYF	TGTGCCAGCTCACCAAGGGCAGGGCACGAGCAGTACTTC
.	TRBJ2-3	.	TRBV14	CASSQGVISGSSTDTQYF	TGTGCCAGCAGCCAAGGAGTCATAAGCGGGTCTTCCACAGATACGCAGTATTTT
TRBD2	TRBJ2-1	.	TRBV7-2	CASSLKSPSGGSSYNEQFF	TGTGCCAGCAGCTTAAAATCACCTAGCGGGGGGTCCTCCTACAATGAGCAGTTCTTC
.	TRBJ2-2	.	TRBV10-2	CASRTDGTGELFF	TGCGCCAGCCGGACAGATGGCACCGGGGAGCTGTTTTTT
.	TRBJ2-3	.	TRBV15	CATSRGGRGEDTQYF	TGTGCCACCAGCAGAGGGGGGCGAGGGGAAGATACGCAGTATTTT
.	TRBJ1-5	.	TRBV7-2	CASSDTGGLQPQHF	TGTGCCAGCAGCGACACTGGGGGGCTCCAGCCCCAGCATTTT
.	TRBJ1-2	few	TRBV6-5	CASSILNSLSGYTF	TGTGCCAGCAGTATACTCAACTCTCTCTCTGGCTACACCTTC
.	TRBJ2-4	.	TRBV3-1/TRBV3-2	CASSSGPSSYAKNIQYF	TGTGCCAGCAGCTCGGGACCTTCCTCCTACGCCAAAAACATTCAGTACTTC
TRBD1	TRBJ1-3	.	TRBV6-2/TRBV6-3	CASSNNRGPISGNTIYF	TGTGCCAGCAGTAACAACAGGGGACCAATCTCTGGAAACACCATATATTTT
.	TRBJ1-1	.	TRBV6-5	CASRDSYTEAFF	TGTGCCAGCAGGGACAGTTACACTGAAGCTTTCTTT
.	TRBJ2-5	.	TRBV5-4	CASSSDPSETQYF	TGTGCCAGCAGCTCCGATCCGAGTGAGACCCAGTACTTC
.	TRBJ1-1	few	TRBV30	CAWKAPAHTEAFF	TGTGCCTGGAAGGCCCCGGCGCACACTGAAGCTTTCTTT
.	TRBJ2-1	.	TRBV29-1	CSVEERFYNEQFF	TGCAGCGTTGAAGAGAGGTTCTACAATGAGCAGTTCTTC
.	TRBJ2-2	few	TRBV5-1	CASSGGTQNTGELFF	TGCGCCAGCAGCGGAGGGACTCAAAACACCGGGGAGCTGTTTTTT
.	TRBJ2-6	.	TRBV24-1	CATSDGGSGANVLTF	TGTGCCACCAGTGATGGGGGGTCTGGGGCCAACGTCCTGACTTTC
.	TRBJ2-7	once	TRBV25-1	CASSAPGRPYEQYF	TGTGCCAGCAGTGCTCCGGGGCGCCCCTACGAGCAGTACTTC
.	TRBJ2-7	once	TRBV5-1	CASSLAGNEQYF	TGCGCCAGCAGCTTGGCAGGAAACGAGCAGTACTTC
.	TRBJ2-3	.	TRBV30	CAWTRRGTDTQYF	TGTGCCTGGACGAGGCGGGGAACAGATACGCAGTATTTT